The T cell receptor (beta chain) under discussion was sequenced for a study of blood T cell repertoires in COVID-19. Study-wide background: The origin of the acute and convalescent COVID-19 samples was the United States, Italy and Spain. Sample material is recorded as cDNA or gDNA derived from T cells, B-cell-depleted T cells, or PBMCs.

CDR1 is MNHEY and CDR2 is SVGEGT in the germline V gene. The V and J ends lost 0 bases and 5 bases respectively, with 20 bases between them. The CDR3 contains 17 residues. Per the original methods: Reference gene primer amplification in the assay estimated nucleated cell counts. Using immunoSEQ multiplex PCR, the repertoire was profiled, and TCRdb retains in-frame clones only, with some absent. V, J and clone size are taken as reported in that table, and D and trimming were inferred from the DNA itself. The sample has roughly 150,000 clones; over 75% are singletons. This sequence joins TRBV6-2 or TRBV6-3 and TRBJ2-7; D is possibly TRBD2 (6 bases). Sequences were obtained from peripheral blood. This clonotype was obtained from a woman in her thirties or forties with acute or convalescent COVID-19. Here the CDR3 DNA reads TGTGCCAGCAGTTACTCGAGGAGGGCAGGGCTCCGACACGAGCAGTACTTC. It encodes CASSYSRRAGLRHEQYF.